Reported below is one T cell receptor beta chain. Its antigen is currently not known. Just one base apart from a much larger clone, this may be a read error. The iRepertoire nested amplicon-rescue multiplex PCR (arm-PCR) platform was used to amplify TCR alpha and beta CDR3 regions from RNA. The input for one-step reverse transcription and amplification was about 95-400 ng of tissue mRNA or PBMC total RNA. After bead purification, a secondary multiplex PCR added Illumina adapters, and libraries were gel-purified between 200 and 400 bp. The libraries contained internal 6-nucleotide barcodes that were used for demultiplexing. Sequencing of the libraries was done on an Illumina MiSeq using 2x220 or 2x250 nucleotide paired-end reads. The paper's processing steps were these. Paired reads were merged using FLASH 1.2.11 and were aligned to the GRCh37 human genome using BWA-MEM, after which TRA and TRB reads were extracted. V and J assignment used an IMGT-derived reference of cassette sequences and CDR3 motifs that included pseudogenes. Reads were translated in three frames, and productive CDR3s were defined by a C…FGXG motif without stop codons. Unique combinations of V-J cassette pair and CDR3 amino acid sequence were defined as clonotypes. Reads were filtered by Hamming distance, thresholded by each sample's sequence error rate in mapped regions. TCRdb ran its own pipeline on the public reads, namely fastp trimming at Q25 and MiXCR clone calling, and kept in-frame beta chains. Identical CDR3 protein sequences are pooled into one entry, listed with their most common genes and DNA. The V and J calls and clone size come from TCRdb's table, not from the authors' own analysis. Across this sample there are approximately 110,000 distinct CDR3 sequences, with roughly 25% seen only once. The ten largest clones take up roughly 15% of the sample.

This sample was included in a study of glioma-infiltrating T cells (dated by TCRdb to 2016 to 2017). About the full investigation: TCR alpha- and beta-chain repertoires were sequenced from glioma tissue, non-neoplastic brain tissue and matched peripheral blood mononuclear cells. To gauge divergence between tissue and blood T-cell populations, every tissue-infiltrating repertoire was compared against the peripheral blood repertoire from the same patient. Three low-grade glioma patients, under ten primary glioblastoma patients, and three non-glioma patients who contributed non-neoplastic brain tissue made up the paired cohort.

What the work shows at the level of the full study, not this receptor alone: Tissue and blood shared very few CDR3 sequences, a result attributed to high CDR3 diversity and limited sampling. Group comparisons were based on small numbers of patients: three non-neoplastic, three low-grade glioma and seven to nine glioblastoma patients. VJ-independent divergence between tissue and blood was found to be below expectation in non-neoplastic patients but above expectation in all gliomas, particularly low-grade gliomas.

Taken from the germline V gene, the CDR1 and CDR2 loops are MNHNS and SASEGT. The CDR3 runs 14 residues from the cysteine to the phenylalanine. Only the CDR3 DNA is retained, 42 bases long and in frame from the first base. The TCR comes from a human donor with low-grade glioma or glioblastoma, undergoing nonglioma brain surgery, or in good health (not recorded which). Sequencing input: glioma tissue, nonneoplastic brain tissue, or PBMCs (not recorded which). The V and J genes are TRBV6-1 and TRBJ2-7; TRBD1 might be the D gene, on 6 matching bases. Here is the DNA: TGTACCAGCAGCCCTGGACAGAAATCCTACGAGCAGTACTTC. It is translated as CTSSPGQKSYEQYF.